The clone carrying this T cell receptor beta chain was seen more than once but under ten times. Its antigen remains unknown. This sample was included in a study of blood T cells in healthy people across ages. Study as a whole: Using template switching, researchers captured about one barcoded beta molecule for each two T cells.

Per the germline V gene, CDR1 is SEHNR and CDR2 is FQNEAQ (reference sequence). This CDR3 is built from 16 residues. V gave up 3 bases and J gave up 5 bases, with 19 bases separating them. A second about 7 to 12 cycle PCR used barcoded and J-beta primers. TCRdb re-derived calls from the 5' RACE reads in MiXCR, one entry per CDR3 protein. The sample shows 700,000 to 1,000,000 distinct CDR3 sequences, roughly 44% of them seen only once. Notes on the study in general: Reliance upon unsorted PBMCs precluded definitive naive versus antigen-experienced comparison.

The specimen sequenced was blood. V and J are TRBV7-9 and TRBJ2-5; tentative D call: TRBD1 (5 bases). The sequence derives from a man aged 60 to 75 in good health. This chain's CDR3 is CASSLALGQSDETQYF. The DNA for the CDR3 is TGTGCCAGCAGCTTGGCTTTGGGGCAGAGTGATGAGACCCAGTACTTC.